This TCR beta chain was recovered during a study of shared clonotypes between healthy human individuals. TCRdb's copy holds only in-frame clones and misses some; the assay was immunoSEQ multiplex PCR. This table has some 2.1 million clones, about 94% appearing once. The naive CD8 population came from CD45RO-negative cells selected for CCR7, without terminally differentiated effector memory CD45RA+ cells. Input material: naive CD8+ T cells from PBMCs. The receptor was isolated from a man younger than 30 in good health. Some clones in this sample may be carry-over from other donors' samples.

CDR3 nucleotides: TGTGCCAGCAGCCATACAGGGGCCGAGCAGTACTTC. This sequence encodes CASSHTGAEQYF. The genes are TRBV13 and TRBJ2-7; TRBD1 matches at 7 bases. The germline CDR1 and CDR2 sequences are PRHDT and FYEKMQ (reference sequence). The length of the CDR3 is 12 residues. The trim removed 5 bases at V and 6 bases at J, leaving 4 bases unmatched.